The source of this T cell receptor (beta chain) is a study of blood T cell repertoires in COVID-19. This CDR3 comprises 13 residues. Germline-derived CDR1 and CDR2 are WSHSY and SAAADI. J lost 6 bases, V lost 6 bases, and 6 bases had no gene match. Measured with immunoSEQ multiplex PCR; TCRdb has only the in-frame clones, and not every one. The sample contains about 270,000 clones, more than 75% of which appear only once. This receptor was identified in a man aged 35 to 55 with active or convalescent COVID-19. The V call is TRBV10-2, the J call TRBJ2-3; TRBD2 aligns across 7 bases. Input material: peripheral blood. This chain's CDR3 is CASRLAVADTQYF. The CDR3 DNA sequence: TGCGCCAGCAGGCTAGCGGTGGCTGATACGCAGTATTTT.